These 21 T cell receptor beta chains originate from one sample sequenced in a study of blood T cell repertoires in COVID-19. Produced via immunoSEQ multiplex PCR; TCRdb's table is partial and in-frame only. This table holds some 220,000 clones, approximately 85% found once. The sample comprised peripheral blood. The receptors come from a woman in her sixties or seventies with COVID-19, enrolled during active disease.

V is TRBV6-5 and J is TRBJ2-5, with D hard to call. The V and J ends lost 8 bases and 7 bases respectively, with 17 bases between them. This CDR3 comprises 13 residues. CDR1 is MNHEY, CDR2 SVGAGI, per germline. In nucleotides, the CDR3 is TGTGCCAGCCGTATAGGCTTATCGGGGACCCAGTACTTC. Translating it yields CASRIGLSGTQYF.

This clone was counted only a few times. The rearrangement links TRBV28 to TRBJ2-7, with a possible D match to TRBD2 (6 bases). CDR1 and CDR2 from the germline V gene are MDHEN and SYDVKM. The CDR3 has 12 residues. V was trimmed by 7 bases and J by 4 bases, leaving 11 bases between them. CDR3 nucleotides: TGTGCCAGCACTCTGGCGGGGTACGAGCAGTACTTC. Translated: CASTLAGYEQYF.

V and J are TRBV5-4 and TRBJ2-2, with D perhaps matching TRBD2 (5 bases). V was pared by 1 base and J by 0 bases, with 13 bases between. The germline gives CDR1 SGHNT, CDR2 YYREEE (reference sequence). The CDR3 contains 17 residues. CDR3 bases: TGTGCCAGCAGCTTGTCAGCGGTCCAATCGAACACCGGGGAGCTGTTTTTT. Protein: CASSLSAVQSNTGELFF.

CDR3 region: CATSASPRAGGGFGNQPQHF. In DNA form, the CDR3 reads TGTGCCACCAGTGCCTCGCCACGAGCAGGGGGTGGGTTTGGCAATCAGCCCCAGCATTTT. This sequence joins TRBV24-1 and TRBJ1-5; the match to TRBD1 covers 7 bases. Germline values: CDR1 KGHDR, CDR2 SFDVKD. V shed 5 bases and J 2 bases; nucleotides not matched to a gene: 20. The CDR3 runs 20 residues.

The chain employs TRBV6-5 and TRBJ1-5; D is perhaps TRBD1 (6 bases). Between the trimmed V and J ends, which lost 5 bases and 4 bases, there was a span of 15 bases. Germline-derived CDR1 and CDR2 are MNHEY and SVGAGI. The CDR3 has 15 residues. The CDR3 here is CASSTRDIGNQPQHF. The CDR3 DNA is TGTGCCAGCAGTACCCGGGACATTGGAAATCAGCCCCAGCATTTT.

The chain joins TRBV3-1 (or the pseudogene TRBV3-2) to TRBJ2-1; 12 bases match TRBD2. CDR1 is LGHDT and CDR2 is YNNKEL in the germline V gene (reference sequence). The CDR3 consists of 17 residues. J gave up 7 bases and V 0 bases, and 7 bases lay outside the gene matches. CDR3 residues: CASSQDTGLAGRNEQFF. The CDR3 region has the DNA TGTGCCAGCAGCCAAGATACCGGACTAGCGGGACGGAATGAGCAGTTCTTC.

The genes are TRBV3-1 (or the pseudogene TRBV3-2) and TRBJ1-1; no definite D call. V dropped 0 bases and J dropped 3 bases, with 8 bases sitting between them. Per the germline V gene, CDR1 is LGHDT and CDR2 is YNNKEL (reference sequence). The CDR3 spans 14 residues. The CDR3 nucleotides are TGTGCCAGCAGCCAAGAGGGCAGCCACACTGAAGCTTTCTTT. Its translation: CASSQEGSHTEAFF.

This rearrangement joins TRBV7-3 to TRBJ2-1, with 10 bases matching TRBD2. The CDR3 is made up of 18 amino acids. Losses at the gene ends were 3 bases for V and 1 base for J; bases not matched to a gene: 9. Germline V lookup: CDR1 SGHTA, CDR2 FQGTGA. CDR3 protein: CASSLASGSTGSYNEQFF. CDR3 nucleotide sequence: TGTGCCAGCAGCTTGGCTAGCGGGAGTACGGGGTCCTACAATGAGCAGTTCTTC.

The chain links TRBV3-1 (or the pseudogene TRBV3-2) to TRBJ2-5; D remains unclear. With 1 base removed from V and 2 bases from J, the gap between germline ends came to 8 bases. CDR1 and CDR2 from the germline V gene are LGHDT and YNNKEL (reference sequence). This CDR3 spans 14 amino acids. The CDR3, as DNA: TGTGCCAGCAGCCAAGGGTGGGCACAAGAGACCCAGTACTTC. Encoded protein: CASSQGWAQETQYF.

V and J are TRBV4-1 and TRBJ1-3; D gene ambiguous. CDR1 and CDR2 (germline): MGHRA, YSYEKL. V was trimmed by 0 bases and J by 8 bases, leaving 8 bases between them. The CDR3 length is 13 residues. The CDR3 DNA is TGCGCCAGCAGCCAAGAAATTCCCTACACCATATATTTT. Its translation: CASSQEIPYTIYF.

The J gene is TRBJ1-6, the V gene TRBV3-1 (or the pseudogene TRBV3-2); the match to TRBD1 covers 7 bases. The CDR3 consists of 15 residues. J gave up 6 bases and V 6 bases, and 8 bases lay outside the gene matches. From germline, CDR1 is LGHDT and CDR2 YNNKEL (reference sequence). The CDR3 region has the DNA TGTGCCAGCAGTCCCCCTCGACAGGGTAATTCACCCCTCCACTTT. It specifies CASSPPRQGNSPLHF.

V gene TRBV24-1 combines with J gene TRBJ2-1; 10 bases are shared with TRBD2. V lost 4 bases and J lost 6; bases outside the gene matches: 2. The CDR3 loop spans 14 amino acids. The germline gives CDR1 KGHDR, CDR2 SFDVKD. CDR3 coding DNA: TGTGCCACCAGTGAGGCTAGCGGGGGCAATGAGCAGTTCTTC. The encoded protein is CATSEASGGNEQFF.

The rearrangement joins TRBV5-3 to TRBJ2-3, with TRBD2 identical over 12 bases. TRBV5-3 is labeled an ORF, and its function is uncertain. V trimming: 5 bases; J trimming: 2 bases; junction bases outside the gene matches: 12. CDR3 length: 18 residues. This CDR3 reads CARRTVTSGSLPTDTQYF. In DNA, the CDR3 is TGTGCCAGAAGAACGGTGACTAGCGGGAGCCTTCCCACAGATACGCAGTATTTT.

The chain combines TRBV2 with TRBJ1-1, with unresolved D. V was clipped by 2 bases and J by 10 bases, with 8 bases between them. This CDR3 comprises 11 residues. Germline V gene sequence: CDR1 SNHLY, CDR2 FYNNEI. CDR3 loop: CASSEIRRAFF. The CDR3 region has the DNA TGTGCCAGCAGTGAAATCCGTCGAGCTTTCTTT. Full variable domain (missing parts from reference TRBV2 and TRBJ1-1): EPEVTQTPSHQVTQMGQEVILRCVPISNHLYFYWYRQILGQKVEFLVSFYNNEISEKSEIFDDQFSVERPDGSNFTLKIRSTKLEDSAMYFCASSEIRRAFFGQGTRLTVV.

CDR3 sequence (DNA): TGTGCCAGCAGCCAAGGCCGGGACTCAAACTACGAGCAGTACTTC. Encoded protein: CASSQGRDSNYEQYF. The rearrangement links TRBV3-1 (or the pseudogene TRBV3-2) to TRBJ2-7; D may be TRBD2 (6 bases). Germline lookup yields CDR1 LGHDT and CDR2 YNNKEL (reference sequence). The V gene lost 1 base and the J gene lost 3 bases, with 13 bases spanning the gap. The CDR3 contains 15 residues.

In its sample, this clone was seen a few times. This chain joins TRBV3-1 (or the pseudogene TRBV3-2) and TRBJ1-4, with 8 bases aligning to TRBD1. The CDR3 runs to 15 residues. Germline CDR1 is LGHDT and CDR2 is YNNKEL (reference sequence). The J segment lost 4 bases and the V segment lost 1 base, leaving 2 bases of the junction unmatched. CDR3 in DNA: TGTGCCAGCAGCCAAGGGACAGGGCTTAATGAAAAACTGTTTTTT. This encodes CASSQGTGLNEKLFF.

In regard to this clone: Other nucleotide sequences from this sample produce the same CDR3. The chain carries TRBV7-9 and TRBJ1-6, with TRBD1 as a possible D gene (6 bases). The CDR3 is 15 amino acids. The V gene lost 1 base and the J gene lost 7 bases, with 11 bases spanning the gap. From germline, CDR1 is SEHNR and CDR2 FQNEAQ (reference sequence). Here the CDR3 DNA reads TGTGCCAGCAGCTTAGGGGGGCCCGAGAATTCACCCCTCCACTTT. Its translation: CASSLGGPENSPLHF.

The rearrangement links TRBV30 to TRBJ2-1; 12 positions agree with TRBD2. CDR1 is GTSNPN, CDR2 SVGIG, per germline (reference sequence). This CDR3 contains 13 residues. V lost 3 bases and J lost 9; bases outside the gene matches: 3. The CDR3 DNA is TGTGCCTGGAGCGGACTAGCGGGACTTGAGCAGTTCTTC. Translation: CAWSGLAGLEQFF.

This clone has just a few counts. The chain combines TRBV9 with TRBJ1-6; a possible D gene is TRBD1 (6 bases). V shed 0 bases and J shed 10 bases, with 14 bases lying between them. CDR3 length: 15 amino acids. Germline V gene lookup returns CDR1 SGDLS and CDR2 YYNGEE. The CDR3: CASSVVPDSDSPLHF. The CDR3 region has the DNA TGTGCCAGCAGCGTAGTGCCGGACAGCGACTCACCCCTCCACTTT.

CDR3 bases: TGTGCCAGTAGTACTTTGAGAGCCGTGAACCTCAACATTCAGTACTTC. This encodes CASSTLRAVNLNIQYF. The chain uses TRBV19 and TRBJ2-4, with D uncertain. With 4 bases removed from V and 7 bases from J, the gap between germline ends came to 20 bases. The CDR3 spans 16 residues. Germline V gives CDR1 LNHDA, CDR2 SQIVND (reference sequence).

The sample holds a few counts of this clone. This chain connects TRBV5-6 to TRBJ2-7, with 7 bases lining up with TRBD2. V shed 3 bases, J shed 7 bases, and the junction held 13 bases outside the gene matches. CDR1 is SGHDT, CDR2 YYEEEE, per germline. This CDR3 has 15 amino acids. The CDR3 here is CASSSPSGPTSEQYF. The DNA for the CDR3 is TGTGCCAGCAGCTCTCCTAGCGGACCCACAAGTGAGCAGTACTTC.